This T cell receptor (beta chain) was captured by sequencing in a study of control samples from healthy donors and cancer patients. The CDR3 consists of 16 residues. CDR1 and CDR2 from the germline V gene are KGHDR and SFDVKD. The V gene end was trimmed by 5 bases and the J gene end by 2 bases; junction bases not matched to a gene: 6. The assay was immunoSEQ multiplex PCR, and TCRdb's table has in-frame clones only and misses some. The table records around 80,000 clones, 90% to 95% of them present only once. The specimen sequenced was blood. The receptor was isolated from a man aged 45 to 65 in good health. The V call is TRBV24-1, the J call TRBJ2-1; 9 bases line up with TRBD2. The CDR3 DNA sequence: TGTGCCACCAGTGTGGCTAGCGGGGCCCCCTACAATGAGCAGTTCTTC. This sequence encodes CATSVASGAPYNEQFF.